This entry features one T cell receptor (beta chain) sequence. This table comes from immunoSEQ multiplex PCR, and its TCRdb copy is limited to in-frame clones, with some not included. The sample gives 110,000 to 150,000 clones, 70% to 85% of which show up once; approximately 1.6% is in the top ten. The sample comes from a study of blood T cell repertoires in COVID-19. Enrollees, about 18 to 95 years old, lived in 25 or so US areas. Membership in each cohort depended on participant-reported clinical history. With 5 bases clipped from V and 0 bases from J, the junction kept 6 bases outside the gene matches. This CDR3 is built from 18 residues. Germline V lookup: CDR1 LGHNA, CDR2 YSLEER.

The clonotype was recovered from a woman between 18 and 29 years old who had been exposed to COVID-19. Sample: PBMCs or T cells enriched from blood (not recorded which). The J gene is TRBJ2-6, the V gene TRBV4-3, with TRBD1 matching 11 bases. The DNA for the CDR3 is TGCGCCAGCAGCTGGACAGGGGGCAAACTCTCTGGGGCCAACGTCCTGACTTTC. As protein: CASSWTGGKLSGANVLTF.